Below, 22 T cell receptor beta chains from the same sample are listed, as sequenced in a study of blood T cell repertoires in COVID-19. TCRdb's copy holds only in-frame clones and misses some; the assay was immunoSEQ multiplex PCR. The sample lists over 30,000 clones; less than 95% were seen once. The specimen sequenced was peripheral blood. These receptor sequences come from a man of 80 years or more with acute or convalescent COVID-19.

The genes are TRBV28 and TRBJ1-3; possible D gene TRBD1, 6 bases. Germline V gives CDR1 MDHEN, CDR2 SYDVKM. CDR3 length: 17 amino acids. Trimming shortened V by 5 bases and J by 0 bases, and 17 bases separated the two germline ends. The CDR3 DNA reads as TGTGCCAGCAGTCCCTACAGGGTCCTCAGCTCTGGAAACACCATATATTTT. Translated, it gives CASSPYRVLSSGNTIYF.

V and J are TRBV6-5 and TRBJ1-3; weak D call: TRBD1 (6 bases). This CDR3 has 14 amino acids. Trimming removed 8 bases from V and 0 bases from J, with 11 bases in between. CDR1 MNHEY and CDR2 SVGAGI come from the germline V gene. In nucleotides, the CDR3 is TGTGCCAGCGCGTGGGACACCTCTGGAAACACCATATATTTT. Its translation is CASAWDTSGNTIYF.

This clone showed up just once. The chain employs TRBV24-1 and TRBJ1-4; 9 bases map to TRBD1. With V trimmed by 4 bases and J by 3 bases, 2 bases remained unmatched. There are 15 residues in the CDR3. Per the germline V gene, CDR1 is KGHDR and CDR2 is SFDVKD. CDR3 in amino acids: CATSETGGSNEKLFF. CDR3 coding DNA: TGTGCCACCAGTGAGACAGGGGGATCTAATGAAAAACTGTTTTTT.

This chain joins TRBV19 and TRBJ1-1; D not resolved. Trimming shortened V by 5 bases and J by 1 base, and 8 bases separated the two germline ends. This CDR3 is built from 13 residues. From germline, CDR1 is LNHDA and CDR2 SQIVND (reference sequence). CDR3 residues: CASSLRQNTEAFF. The CDR3 DNA reads TGTGCCAGTAGTCTGAGACAGAACACTGAAGCTTTCTTT.

This rearrangement joins TRBV7-3 to TRBJ2-5; 7 positions agree with TRBD1. V lost 5 bases, J lost 9 bases, and 6 bases stayed unmatched. Germline values: CDR1 SGHTA, CDR2 FQGTGA. The CDR3 sequence is 12 residues long. The CDR3 sequence: CASSPDRAPQYF. In nucleotides, the CDR3 is TGTGCCAGCAGCCCCGACAGGGCCCCCCAGTACTTC.

The V and J genes are TRBV7-2 and TRBJ1-2, with D perhaps TRBD1 (6 bases). The germline V and J ends were trimmed by 1 base and 3 bases, with 15 bases remaining between them. The germline CDR1 and CDR2 sequences are SGHTA and FQGNSA. The CDR3 sequence is 16 residues long. The CDR3 coding sequence is TGTGCCAGCAGCTTAGGGGCGGAACAGGGTTACTATGGCTACACCTTC. Residues: CASSLGAEQGYYGYTF.

This clone appeared once. This rearrangement joins TRBV7-2 to TRBJ1-1, with D perhaps matching TRBD1 (5 bases). The CDR3 runs to 16 residues. With 1 base removed from V and 0 bases from J, the gap between germline ends came to 12 bases. The V gene's germline CDR1 is SGHTA and CDR2 FQGNSA. The CDR3 DNA is TGTGCCAGCAGCTTAGTGGGGCAGTCCCTGAACACTGAAGCTTTCTTT. Protein product: CASSLVGQSLNTEAFF.

This clone was recorded once. The chain joins TRBV9 to TRBJ2-2, with D possibly matching TRBD2 (5 bases). The V end lost 6 bases, the J end lost 7 bases, and 25 bases lay between the germline ends. CDR1 and CDR2 from the germline V gene are SGDLS and YYNGEE. This CDR3 is built from 17 residues. CDR3 region: CASNKDSSLLAGGELFF. CDR3 in DNA: TGTGCCAGCAACAAGGACTCATCCCTTCTCGCAGGCGGGGAGCTGTTTTTT.

The rearrangement uses TRBV24-1 and TRBJ2-1; 13 bases align to TRBD2. Germline V gives CDR1 KGHDR, CDR2 SFDVKD. The CDR3 runs to 16 residues. V shed 6 bases, J shed 5 bases, and the junction held 6 bases outside the gene matches. The CDR3 protein is CATSQGGTSGDNEQFF. CDR3 DNA: TGTGCCACCAGTCAGGGGGGGACTAGCGGGGACAATGAGCAGTTCTTC.

The rearrangement uses TRBV10-2 and TRBJ2-7, with a tentative D call TRBD1 (6 bases). Trimming removed 6 bases from V and 1 base from J, with 13 bases in between. Germline CDR1 reads WSHSY; CDR2 reads SAAADI. The CDR3 runs to 14 residues. CDR3 DNA sequence: TGCGCCAGCAGGGGACAACAATATTCCTACGAGCAGTACTTC. As protein: CASRGQQYSYEQYF.

This chain joins TRBV19 and TRBJ1-1, with TRBD1 as a possible D gene (5 bases). This CDR3 region has 12 residues. The V and J ends lost 11 bases and 3 bases respectively, with 13 bases between them. Per germline, CDR1 LNHDA and CDR2 SQIVND (reference sequence). The CDR3 DNA is TGTGCCGCTGGGGCAGGCCACACTGAAGCTTTCTTT. Translation: CAAGAGHTEAFF.

The chain uses TRBV3-1 (or the pseudogene TRBV3-2) and TRBJ2-7, with D possibly matching TRBD1 (7 bases). V was shortened by 3 bases and J by 7 bases, with 19 bases between the two germline ends. Germline V CDR1 and CDR2: LGHDT, YNNKEL (reference sequence). The CDR3 consists of 15 residues. The CDR3 here is CASSHGGTVPREQYF. CDR3 sequence (DNA): TGTGCCAGCAGCCACGGAGGGACAGTTCCTAGGGAGCAGTACTTC.

This clone has just a few counts. This chain connects TRBV30 to TRBJ2-7; 8 bases align to TRBD1. This CDR3 has 14 residues. The V gene end was trimmed by 3 bases and the J gene end by 6 bases; junction bases not matched to a gene: 10. CDR1 GTSNPN and CDR2 SVGIG come from the germline V gene (reference sequence). The CDR3 loop reads CAWSVQGARSEQYF. The CDR3, as DNA: TGTGCCTGGAGCGTCCAGGGGGCTAGGAGCGAGCAGTACTTC.

V usage is TRBV19 and J usage is TRBJ1-2; D may be TRBD1 (6 bases). This CDR3 region has 17 residues. Germline loops: CDR1 LNHDA, CDR2 SQIVND (reference sequence). V was shortened by 6 bases and J by 8 bases, with 28 bases between the two germline ends. This CDR3 is CASSIKRTALSPVGYTF. CDR3 nucleotide sequence: TGTGCCAGTAGCATTAAACGGACAGCCCTCAGTCCGGTAGGCTACACCTTC.

The genes are TRBV21-1 and TRBJ2-6; TRBD1 is the table's D call, not checked against the DNA. TRBV21-1 constitutes a pseudogene. The CDR3 contains 17 residues. The CDR3 DNA reads as TGTGCCAGCAGCAATGAGGACAGGAACTCTGGGGCCAACGTCCTGACTTTC. This translates into CASSNEDRNSGANVLTF.

The rearrangement joins TRBV7-9 to TRBJ1-2; 8 bases are shared with TRBD1. Trimming at V came to 5 bases and at J to 4 bases, leaving 9 bases not matched to a gene. The germline V gene has CDR1 SEHNR and CDR2 FQNEAQ (reference sequence). This CDR3 has 15 amino acids. The CDR3 DNA follows: TGTGCCAGCAGCGTGAGAAAAGGACAGGGCTATGGCTACACCTTC. It yields the protein CASSVRKGQGYGYTF.

This chain uses TRBV5-1 with TRBJ1-1; tentative D call: TRBD1 (6 bases). The length of the CDR3 is 14 residues. The germline CDR1 and CDR2 sequences are SGHRS and YFSETQ. V dropped 0 bases and J dropped 5 bases, with 11 bases sitting between them. The CDR3 spells CASSLAIQGTEAFF. CDR3 coding DNA: TGCGCCAGCAGCTTGGCCATCCAGGGGACTGAAGCTTTCTTT. Based on the CDR3 plus reference TRBV5-1 and TRBJ1-1, the full variable domain is KAGVTQTPRYLIKTRGQQVTLSCSPISGHRSVSWYQQTPGQGLQFLFEYFSETQRNKGNFPGRFSGRQFSNSRSEMNVSTLELGDSALYLCASSLAIQGTEAFFGQGTRLTVV.

This clone was counted once. This sequence joins TRBV9 and TRBJ2-1; 9 bases agree with TRBD1. In germline, CDR1 is SGDLS, CDR2 YYNGEE. V shed 3 bases, J shed 4 bases, and the junction held 5 bases outside the gene matches. CDR3 length equals 15 residues. The chain's CDR3 is CASSGGTGSYNEQFF. DNA of the CDR3: TGTGCCAGCAGCGGGGGGACAGGGTCATACAATGAGCAGTTCTTC.

The chain is built from TRBV4-2 and TRBJ2-2, with 10 bases identical to TRBD2. Germline V lookup: CDR1 LGHNA, CDR2 YNFKEQ. The CDR3 length is 17 residues. J lost 4 bases, V lost 3 bases, and 8 bases had no gene match. The CDR3 here is CASSQESGGAGTGELFF. The CDR3, as DNA: TGTGCCAGCAGCCAGGAGAGCGGGGGGGCTGGCACCGGGGAGCTGTTTTTT.

This chain uses TRBV5-1 with TRBJ1-1; D remains ambiguous. This CDR3 has 14 amino acids. Trimming took off 0 bases at V and 1 base at J, with 7 bases between the two ends. Germline assignment: CDR1 SGHRS and CDR2 YFSETQ. The CDR3 bases are TGCGCCAGCAGCTTGGCGCGGGGGAACACTGAAGCTTTCTTT. Translated: CASSLARGNTEAFF.

This chain connects TRBV29-1 to TRBJ1-4; 12 nucleotides agree with TRBD1. CDR3 length equals 14 residues. V shed 6 bases, J shed 8 bases, and the junction held 7 bases outside the gene matches. The germline V gene has CDR1 SQVTM and CDR2 ANQGSEA. The CDR3 reads CSVGTGGDGEKLFF. The CDR3 coding sequence is TGCAGCGTGGGGACAGGGGGCGATGGAGAAAAACTGTTTTTT. Drawing the rest from reference TRBV29-1 and TRBJ1-4, the complete variable domain is SAVISQKPSRDICQRGTSLTIQCQVDSQVTMMFWYRQQPGQSLTLIATANQGSEATYESGFVIDKFPISRPNLTFSTLTVSNMSPEDSSIYLCSVGTGGDGEKLFFGSGTQLSVL.

The chain recombines TRBV19 with TRBJ1-1; tentatively, D is TRBD1 (6 bases). Germline CDR1 is LNHDA and CDR2 is SQIVND (reference sequence). V was cut by 5 bases and J by 4 bases, with 11 bases left in between. The CDR3 spans 13 residues. CDR3 in amino acids: CASSGQRITEAFF. CDR3 in DNA: TGTGCCAGTAGTGGACAGCGGATCACTGAAGCTTTCTTT.